This T cell receptor (beta chain) was sequenced in a study of T cells in Graves' hyperthyroidism and ophthalmopathy. What was amplified from RNA transcripts were TCR beta CDR3 regions. TCR CDR3 underwent first-round RT-PCR with the HTBI primer set. MiXCR, applied by TCRdb to the multiplex PCR reads, yields one record per CDR3 protein. This sample has hundreds of thousands of distinct CDR3 sequences, with 14% to 15% found just once. Patients showing uncontrolled infection, other autoimmune disease, pregnancy or lactation were ineligible. This CDR3 is built from 16 residues. The germline V gene has CDR1 LGHDT and CDR2 YNNKEL (reference sequence). Germline trimming cut 0 bases from V and 4 bases from J; bases unmatched to any gene: 6.

The material sequenced was blood. The rearrangement links TRBV3-1 to TRBJ1-2; 9 positions agree with TRBD1. This TCR was sampled from a woman aged 35 to 49 with Graves' ophthalmopathy. The DNA of the CDR3 is TGTGCCAGCAGCCAAGACCCGGGACAGGGTGGCTATGGCTACACCTTC. This encodes CASSQDPGQGGYGYTF.